This entry lists 8 T cell receptor beta chains sequenced from one sample in a study of blood T cells in healthy people across ages. A second PCR of 7 to 11 cycles used a sample-barcoded 5' primer and a J-beta primer mix. TCRdb analysed the 5' RACE reads with MiXCR anew, one entry per CDR3 protein. The sample yields approximately 1.5 million distinct CDR3 sequences, 40% to 45% seen once. Sequencing input: blood. All receptors come from a woman aged 18 to 35 in good health.

This clonotype occurred once. The rearrangement uses TRBV2 and TRBJ1-1, with 9 bases aligning to TRBD1. The CDR3 is made up of 15 amino acids. Germline CDR1 and CDR2: SNHLY and FYNNEI. The junction had 8 bases not matched to a gene; V was cut back by 6 bases and J by 3 bases. In DNA form, the CDR3 reads TGTGCCAGCAGGGACCACAGGGGGCGGGACACTGAAGCTTTCTTT. It is translated as CASRDHRGRDTEAFF.

The chain couples TRBV4-3 to TRBJ2-3; no clear D gene. Per germline, CDR1 LGHNA and CDR2 YSLEER. V was clipped by 0 bases and J by 4 bases, with 17 bases between them. The CDR3 covers 17 residues. The CDR3 DNA reads as TGCGCCAGCAGCCAAGAAGGCTTGGAGAGTTTCGCAGATACGCAGTATTTT. Encoded protein: CASSQEGLESFADTQYF.

This clonotype was seen more than once but under ten times. The genes are TRBV25-1 and TRBJ1-2; D perhaps matches TRBD1 (6 bases). V shed 2 bases and J shed 8 bases, with 12 bases lying between them. Looked up from germline, CDR1 is MGHDK and CDR2 is SYGVNS. This CDR3 spans 13 amino acids. The CDR3 DNA follows: TGTGCCAGCAGTGAAGTGGGGGCGTTGGGCTACACCTTC. Encoded protein: CASSEVGALGYTF.

This chain's CDR3 is CASTRPGVNTEAFF. Here the CDR3 DNA reads TGTGCCAGCACCCGACCGGGAGTGAACACTGAAGCTTTCTTT. V is TRBV2 and J is TRBJ1-1; D gene ambiguous. Germline-derived CDR1 and CDR2 are SNHLY and FYNNEI. CDR3 length: 14 amino acids. The V end lost 7 bases, the J end lost 0 bases, and 12 bases lay between the germline ends.

This clonotype was picked up many times. The chain combines TRBV5-1 with TRBJ2-7; tentatively, D is TRBD1 (6 bases). This CDR3 spans 15 amino acids. CDR1 and CDR2 (germline): SGHRS, YFSETQ. Trimming stripped 4 bases from V and 1 base from J, with 15 bases between. CDR3 DNA: TGCGCCAGCAGCATAACAGGGTTGGTGTCCTACGAGCAGTACTTC. This encodes CASSITGLVSYEQYF.

The gene calls are TRBV4-3 and TRBJ2-5; D might be TRBD2 (6 bases). The CDR3 runs 17 residues. Trimming left V 0 bases short and J 11 bases short, with 25 bases between. In germline, CDR1 is LGHNA, CDR2 YSLEER. For the CDR3, the DNA is TGCGCCAGCAGCCAAGATGCGAGAGGTCGGTTCGGGAGTGAGCAGTACTTC. This gives the protein CASSQDARGRFGSEQYF.

The sample holds one count of this clonotype. This chain links TRBV9 with TRBJ2-5; 10 positions agree with TRBD2. CDR1 is SGDLS and CDR2 is YYNGEE in the germline V gene. Trimming at V came to 0 bases and at J to 11 bases, leaving 4 bases not matched to a gene. The CDR3 consists of 13 residues. The CDR3 DNA follows: TGTGCCAGCAGCGTAGATAGCGGGAGGAAGCAGTACTTC. Translated, it gives CASSVDSGRKQYF.

Many counts were recorded for this clonotype. The rearrangement joins TRBV12-3 or TRBV12-4 to TRBJ2-7; 9 nucleotides align to TRBD1. V trimming: 3 bases; J trimming: 3 bases; junction bases outside the gene matches: 6. This CDR3 spans 15 amino acids. The CDR3 loop reads CASSFGQGIGYEQYF. In DNA form, the CDR3 reads TGTGCCAGCAGTTTTGGACAGGGGATAGGCTACGAGCAGTACTTC.